This T cell receptor (beta chain) was sequenced for a study of T cell responses to AZD1222 COVID-19 vaccine. Study context: Second-dose groups at about 4 or about 12 weeks were pooled. Findings and limits, study-wide: Baseline seropositives among AZD1222 recipients totaled only 6 or 7. The donors showed a predominance of white British ancestry and of females, with possible underestimation of clonal diversity.

With respect to this clone: Its antigen is unknown.

This CDR3 spans 13 amino acids. Trimming removed 6 bases from V and 3 bases from J, with 12 bases in between. Germline values: CDR1 SGHDN, CDR2 FVKESK. The protocol was immunoSEQ multiplex PCR, while the TCRdb copy is restricted to in-frame clones and leaves out a portion. The table includes 120,000 to 150,000 clones, more than 75% detected once. The origin of this receptor is an adult in good health. V is TRBV14 and J is TRBJ2-7; possibly TRBD2 for D (6 bases). This material consisted of peripheral blood, taken on day 0 of AZD1222 vaccination. CDR3 bases: TGTGCCAGCAGACGGCAGGGAGGCTACGAGCAGTACTTC. Its protein product is CASRRQGGYEQYF.